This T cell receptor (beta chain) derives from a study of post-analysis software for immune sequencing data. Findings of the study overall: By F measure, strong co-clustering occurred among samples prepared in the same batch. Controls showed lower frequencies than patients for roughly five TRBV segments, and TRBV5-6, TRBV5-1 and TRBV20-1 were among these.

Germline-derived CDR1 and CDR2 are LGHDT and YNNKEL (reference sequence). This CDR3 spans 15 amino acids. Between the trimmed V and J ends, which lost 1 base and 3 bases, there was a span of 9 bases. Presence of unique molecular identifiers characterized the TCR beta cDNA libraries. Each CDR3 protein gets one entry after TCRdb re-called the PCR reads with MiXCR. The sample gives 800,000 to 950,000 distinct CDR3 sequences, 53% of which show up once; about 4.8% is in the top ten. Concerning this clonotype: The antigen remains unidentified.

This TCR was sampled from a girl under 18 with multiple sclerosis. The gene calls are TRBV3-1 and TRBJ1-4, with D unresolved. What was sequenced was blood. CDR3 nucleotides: TGTGCCAGCAGCCAAGGCAACAGACCTAATGAAAAACTGTTTTTT. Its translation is CASSQGNRPNEKLFF.